This is a list of T cell receptor beta chains from one sample in a study of vaccination effects on CD4 cells after COVID-19. Their antigens are not known. Profiling relied on immunoSEQ multiplex PCR, and the TCRdb table lists in-frame clones only, not all of them. The sample lists tens of thousands of clones, roughly 79% occurring once. Here the sequenced sample was CD4+ T cells from PBMCs cultured with SARS-CoV-2 spike peptides, taken before COVID-19 vaccination. The receptor set was obtained from a human donor who received a COVID-19 vaccine. The CDR3 runs from the conserved cysteine through the conserved F or W. Fields, in order: CDR3 DNA, CDR3 protein, V gene, clone size, J gene, D gene. The D gene is left open where the match is weak. Clone size appears in some rows only: once, few, many, or a class for an expanded clone.

TGTGCCATCTCACGCGGGAGCACAGATACGCAGTATTTT CAISRGSTDTQYF TRBV10-3 . TRBJ2-3 .
TGCGCCAGCAGCCTATGGGCTGATCCCCCCGGGGAGCTGTTTTTT CASSLWADPPGELFF TRBV5-1 . TRBJ2-2 .
TGTGCCAGCTCACCTACCACAGGCCCGGGGGTCTATGGCTACACCTTC CASSPTTGPGVYGYTF TRBV18 once TRBJ1-2 .
TGCGCCAGCACAGCGGGGGCCTACAATGAGCAGTTCTTC CASTAGAYNEQFF TRBV10-2 . TRBJ2-1 TRBD2
TGTGCCAGCAGTACGGGGACGAAGAACACTGAAGCTTTCTTT CASSTGTKNTEAFF TRBV6-2/TRBV6-3 . TRBJ1-1 .
TGCGCCAGCAGCTTTTCAGAGAACACTGAAGCTTTCTTT CASSFSENTEAFF TRBV5-1 . TRBJ1-1 .
TGCGCCAGCGGGGCTCCGGGGGGACAAAGCAACACCGGGGAGCTGTTTTTT CASGAPGGQSNTGELFF TRBV5-1 . TRBJ2-2 .
TGTGCCACCAGTGGGATCGGGGTACCCTGGATGAACACTGAAGCTTTCTTT CATSGIGVPWMNTEAFF TRBV24-1 . TRBJ1-1 .
TGTGCCAGCAGCCAGGGTCGGCGCTATGGCTACACCTTC CASSQGRRYGYTF TRBV14 few TRBJ1-2 .
TGCGCCAGCAGCTTGGAAGCGGGACAAGTCAATCAGCCCCAGCATTTT CASSLEAGQVNQPQHF TRBV5-1 . TRBJ1-5 .
TGTGCCAGCAGTTTTGTGGGGAAGAACTATGGCTACACCTTC CASSFVGKNYGYTF TRBV28 . TRBJ1-2 .
TGTGCCAGCAGTTACGATCGGTTTTTCTATGGCTACACCTTC CASSYDRFFYGYTF TRBV6-5 . TRBJ1-2 .